These 12 T cell receptor beta chains share one sample of origin, sequenced in a study of blood T cell repertoires in COVID-19. Some clones are missing from TCRdb's copy, which holds only in-frame ones; the method was immunoSEQ multiplex PCR. Here the sample spans under 90,000 clones, approximately 90% being singletons. The specimen was peripheral blood. The source is a man aged 60 to 75 with acute or convalescent COVID-19.

This clone was detected only a few times. The rearrangement uses TRBV6-5 and TRBJ2-7; D uncertain. V was clipped by 5 bases and J by 1 base, with 12 bases between them. CDR1 is MNHEY and CDR2 is SVGAGI in the germline V gene. This CDR3 comprises 14 residues. In DNA form, the CDR3 reads TGTGCCAGCAGTAAAAGCGAGCCTTCCTACGAGCAGTACTTC. It is translated as CASSKSEPSYEQYF.

This sequence joins TRBV19 and TRBJ1-1; D is unclear. CDR1 is LNHDA, CDR2 SQIVND, per germline (reference sequence). The CDR3 loop spans 15 amino acids. V was pared by 1 base and J by 3 bases, with 12 bases between. The CDR3 protein is CASSIVAGWDTEAFF. The CDR3 DNA sequence: TGTGCCAGTAGTATAGTGGCAGGCTGGGACACTGAAGCTTTCTTT.

This clone was picked up one time. This rearrangement joins TRBV4-3 to TRBJ1-6; 7 nucleotides line up with TRBD1. Germline loops: CDR1 LGHNA, CDR2 YSLEER. The CDR3 runs 18 residues. V lost 4 bases and J lost 2; bases outside the gene matches: 11. The CDR3 is CASSLQGLGGTYNSPLHF. Written as DNA, the CDR3 is TGCGCCAGCAGCCTCCAGGGATTAGGGGGCACCTATAATTCACCCCTCCACTTT.

The genes are TRBV7-8 and TRBJ2-5; TRBD1 agrees at 9 bases. In germline, CDR1 is SGHVS, CDR2 FQNEAQ. The ends lost 5 bases at V and 1 base at J; junction bases unmatched: 8. CDR3 length: 16 residues. The CDR3 DNA reads TGTGCCAGCAGCCCAGATCGGACAGGGGTCCAAGAGACCCAGTACTTC. This codes for CASSPDRTGVQETQYF.

This chain uses TRBV30 with TRBJ1-2; D is undetermined. The germline V gene encodes CDR1 GTSNPN and CDR2 SVGIG (reference sequence). The CDR3 has 14 amino acids. V lost 0 bases and J 2 bases, leaving 10 bases between the germline ends. The CDR3 is CAWSVRLNNYGYTF. The DNA of the CDR3 is TGTGCCTGGAGTGTACGGTTGAACAACTATGGCTACACCTTC.

V gene TRBV5-6 combines with J gene TRBJ1-1; D gene unclear. The germline V gene encodes CDR1 SGHDT and CDR2 YYEEEE. Trimming shortened V by 4 bases and J by 1 base, and 14 bases separated the two germline ends. This CDR3 region has 15 residues. Written as DNA, the CDR3 is TGTGCCAGCAGCCCTCCAGGCCACGGGAACACTGAAGCTTTCTTT. This encodes CASSPPGHGNTEAFF. The complete variable domain, with remaining parts taken from reference TRBV5-6 and TRBJ1-1, reads DAGVTQSPTHLIKTRGQQVTLRCSPKSGHDTVSWYQQALGQGPQFIFQYYEEEERQRGNFPDRFSGHQFPNYSSELNVNALLLGDSALYLCASSPPGHGNTEAFFGQGTRLTVV.

This clone appeared a few times. The rearrangement joins TRBV28 to TRBJ2-7; 7 bases match TRBD1. Germline trimming cut 6 bases from V and 3 bases from J; bases unmatched to any gene: 11. CDR1 and CDR2 (germline): MDHEN, SYDVKM. This CDR3 is 15 amino acids long. The CDR3 reads CASRPGTALIYEQYF. CDR3 coding DNA: TGTGCCAGCAGACCTGGGACAGCGCTCATCTACGAGCAGTACTTC.

The gene calls are TRBV6-5 and TRBJ1-2, with D possibly TRBD1 on 6 matching bases. Trimming removed 2 bases at V and 0 bases at J, with 10 bases between. The CDR3 extends over 15 amino acids. Germline-derived CDR1 and CDR2 are MNHEY and SVGAGI. The CDR3 here is CASSYSTGPNYGYTF. In DNA, the CDR3 is TGTGCCAGCAGTTACAGTACAGGGCCTAACTATGGCTACACCTTC.

The V gene is TRBV24-1, the J gene TRBJ2-3; D ambiguous. Per the germline V gene, CDR1 is KGHDR and CDR2 is SFDVKD. V was trimmed by 3 bases and J by 6 bases, leaving 6 bases between them. This CDR3 contains 12 residues. The CDR3 sequence is CATSDPPDTQYF. The CDR3 region has the DNA TGTGCCACCAGTGATCCCCCGGATACGCAGTATTTT.

The J gene is TRBJ1-1, the V gene TRBV5-1; 7 bases are shared with TRBD1. After removal of 1 base from V and 14 bases from J, the junction contained 8 bases not matched to a gene. The germline V gene has CDR1 SGHRS and CDR2 YFSETQ. The CDR3 consists of 12 residues. As DNA, the CDR3 is TGCGCCAGCAGCTTGACACGAGACAGGGCATTCTTT. Translating it yields CASSLTRDRAFF.

V and J are TRBV11-2 and TRBJ2-7; 7 bases are shared with TRBD1. Germline lookup yields CDR1 SGHAT and CDR2 FQNNGV. V trimming: 0 bases; J trimming: 5 bases; junction bases outside the gene matches: 10. The CDR3 extends over 16 amino acids. This CDR3 is CASSLEGSGGGNEQYF. CDR3 DNA: TGTGCCAGCAGCTTAGAGGGGTCAGGGGGTGGGAACGAGCAGTACTTC.

The V and J genes are TRBV27 and TRBJ1-2; 7 bases match TRBD1. The V and J ends lost 5 bases and 7 bases, in that order; junction bases with no gene match: 10. The germline V gene encodes CDR1 MNHEY and CDR2 SMNVEV (reference sequence). The CDR3 sequence is 14 residues long. The CDR3, as DNA: TGTGCCAGCAGTCAATACAACGACAGGGCTGGCTACACCTTC. Protein: CASSQYNDRAGYTF.